This TCR beta chain was observed in a study of Graves' ophthalmopathy and Graves' hyperthyroidism. Only newly diagnosed hyperthyroidism patients aged 18 to 65, with under 2 months' duration, were enrolled. This CDR3 comprises 13 residues. Germline lookup yields CDR1 KGHDR and CDR2 SFDVKD. J was trimmed by 8 bases and V by 4 bases; bases with no gene match: 6. Note on this clonotype: Antigen unknown.

Points from the study as a whole: This model predicted ophthalmopathy progression (sensitivity 70% to 71%, specificity 72% to 85%).

Amplification of the TCR beta CDR3 regions used RNA transcripts (as template). Second-round multiplex PCR came after a first-round RT-PCR that employed HTBI primers. TCRdb used MiXCR to reprocess the multiplex PCR reads, holding one entry per CDR3 protein. The sample shows around 1,000,000 distinct CDR3 sequences, 35% to 45% of them seen only once. The sequence derives from an adult man with Graves' hyperthyroidism. The genes are TRBV24-1 and TRBJ1-2; 7 nucleotides align to TRBD1. Specimen: peripheral blood or thyroid tissue (not recorded which). The CDR3 here is CATSDNRGVGYTF. The CDR3 nucleotides read TGTGCCACCAGTGACAACAGGGGAGTCGGCTACACCTTC.